This T cell receptor (beta chain) comes out of a study of T cells after yellow fever vaccination. Study observations and caveats: Abundant clonotypes from the bulk population could get into FACS-sorted repertoires as contaminants.

The V end was cut by 6 bases, the J end by 4 bases, with 11 bases between. The CDR3 is made up of 13 amino acids. CDR1 and CDR2 from the germline V gene are SNHLY and FYNNEI. TCRdb re-analysed the 5' RACE reads in MiXCR, keeping a single row per CDR3 protein. The sample has 46,000 or so distinct CDR3 sequences, about 6.3% seen once. This clonotype was obtained from a young man who received the YFV17D yellow fever vaccine. Source: PBMCs, either bulk or a sorted T-cell subset (CD4+, CD8+, memory, or dextramer-sorted; not recorded which), taken 45 days after the yellow fever booster vaccination. The chain links TRBV2 to TRBJ2-3; no clear D. In DNA form, the CDR3 reads TGTGCCAGCAGGCCTCCGGACGCAGATACGCAGTATTTT. Translating gives CASRPPDADTQYF.